The 24 T cell receptor beta chains in this list originate from one sample, sequenced in a study of T-cell reconstitution after alpha-beta-depleted transplantation in children. A library of TCRbeta sequences, prepared with unique molecular identifiers, was generated. Each CDR3 protein is one row after TCRdb ran MiXCR on the PCR reads. Among some 830,000 distinct CDR3 sequences listed, roughly 16% were seen once. The input for sequencing was PBMCs, mostly from graft donor cells, taken 360 days after TCRalphabeta/CD19-depleted stem cell transplant. The receptors here all came from a male patient aged 5 to 17 who had a stem cell transplant for acute lymphoblastic leukemia, so the T cells may come from the graft donor.

This clonotype was seen many times. This chain links TRBV27 with TRBJ2-2; possibly TRBD1 or TRBD2 for D (5 bases each). The CDR3 covers 16 residues. V was cut by 3 bases and J by 0 bases, with 11 bases left in between. Germline CDR1 MNHEY, CDR2 SMNVEV (reference sequence). This CDR3 is CASSLGDLANTGELFF. DNA of the CDR3: TGTGCCAGCAGTTTGGGGGACCTTGCGAACACCGGGGAGCTGTTTTTT.

The chain combines TRBV29-1 with TRBJ2-7, with TRBD1 as a possible D gene (6 bases). The V and J ends lost 8 bases and 2 bases respectively, with 13 bases between them. Germline V CDR1 and CDR2: SQVTM, ANQGSEA. The CDR3 contains 12 residues. The CDR3 protein is CSIQGTTYEQYF. As DNA, the CDR3 is TGCAGCATACAGGGCACCACCTACGAGCAGTACTTC.

About this clonotype: Given a much more abundant clone one base away, this may be a read error. The chain uses TRBV7-7 and TRBJ2-7, with 10 bases fitting TRBD1. From germline, CDR1 is SSHAT and CDR2 FNYEAQ (reference sequence). Trimming took 5 bases from V and 2 from J; bases not matched to a gene: 6. CDR3 length: 15 residues. DNA for the CDR3: TGTGCCAGCAGCCCGGGACAGGGGCCCGCCTACGAGCAGTACTTC. Translating gives CASSPGQGPAYEQYF.

This clonotype was seen a handful of times. CDR3 sequence reads: CASSWGGVDEQFF. The CDR3 DNA follows: TGCGCCAGCAGCTGGGGTGGAGTGGATGAGCAGTTCTTC. V is TRBV5-1 and J is TRBJ2-1, with unresolved D. Between the trimmed V and J ends, which lost 3 bases and 8 bases, there was a span of 12 bases. This CDR3 comprises 13 residues. In germline, CDR1 is SGHRS, CDR2 YFSETQ.

The chain combines TRBV12-3 or TRBV12-4 with TRBJ2-1, with D possibly TRBD2 on 6 matching bases. The CDR3 extends over 16 amino acids. Trimming removed 4 bases from V and 8 bases from J, with 21 bases in between. DNA for the CDR3: TGTGCCAGCAGTTCTCCCCCCCCGGGAGTGGACGATGAGCAGTTCTTC. Protein sequence: CASSSPPPGVDDEQFF.

This chain links TRBV11-2 with TRBJ2-7, with 11 bases fitting TRBD2. In germline, CDR1 is SGHAT, CDR2 FQNNGV. After removal of 0 bases from V and 0 bases from J, the junction contained 13 bases not matched to a gene. The CDR3 is 20 amino acids. The CDR3 is CASSLEMRGLAAPSSYEQYF. In nucleotides, the CDR3 is TGTGCCAGCAGCTTAGAGATGAGGGGACTAGCGGCCCCCAGCTCCTACGAGCAGTACTTC.

This clonotype was recorded a few times. CDR3 nucleotides: TGTGCCAGAGCCGGGACAGGTTACAATGAGCAGTTCTTC. Its translation: CARAGTGYNEQFF. The chain couples TRBV2 to TRBJ2-1; 8 bases line up with TRBD1. V shed 9 bases and J 4 bases; nucleotides not matched to a gene: 5. This CDR3 has 13 amino acids. CDR1 is SNHLY and CDR2 is FYNNEI in the germline V gene.

The rearrangement joins TRBV5-3 to TRBJ2-7; D may correspond to TRBD1 or TRBD2 (6 bases each). TRBV5-3 falls under the ORF class, with uncertain function. V was clipped by 0 bases and J by 4 bases, with 11 bases between them. This CDR3 comprises 14 residues. CDR3 in amino acids: CARSLGGAAYEQYF. CDR3 bases: TGTGCCAGAAGCTTGGGGGGGGCGGCATACGAGCAGTACTTC.

The chain joins TRBV6-1 to TRBJ2-7, with 8 positions matching TRBD2. With V trimmed by 2 bases and J by 2 bases, 2 bases remained unmatched. Per the germline V gene, CDR1 is MNHNS and CDR2 is SASEGT. The CDR3 spans 14 residues. The CDR3 DNA reads TGTGCCAGCAGTGAATACGGGGGGGCCTACGAGCAGTACTTC. Encoded protein: CASSEYGGAYEQYF.

This clonotype was picked up many times. The genes are TRBV7-2 and TRBJ2-2; D not resolved. The CDR3 is 16 residues long. The V end lost 0 bases, the J end lost 5 bases, and 13 bases lay between the germline ends. Germline V gives CDR1 SGHTA, CDR2 FQGNSA. The CDR3, as DNA: TGTGCCAGCAGCTTAGCTGGCCGTGAGGAGACCGGGGAGCTGTTTTTT. Amino acids: CASSLAGREETGELFF.

There are many counts of this clonotype. CDR3 bases: TGTGCCAGCAGCTTAGTCGGGGGGGAAGAGACCCAGTACTTC. This translates into CASSLVGGEETQYF. The V call is TRBV7-9, the J call TRBJ2-5, with TRBD2 matching over 8 bases. This CDR3 has 14 residues. Trimming took 1 base from V and 3 from J; bases not matched to a gene: 1. Germline loops: CDR1 SEHNR, CDR2 FQNEAQ (reference sequence). Complete variable domain (other parts from reference TRBV7-9 and TRBJ2-5): DTGVSQNPRHKITKRGQNVTFRCDPISEHNRLYWYRQTLGQGPEFLTYFQNEAQLEKSRLLSDRFSAERPKGSFSTLEIQRTEQGDSAMYLCASSLVGGEETQYFGPGTRLLVL.

The chain combines TRBV3-1 with TRBJ2-2; perhaps TRBD1 as D (5 bases). The V end was cut by 0 bases, the J end by 0 bases, with 11 bases between. Germline-derived CDR1 and CDR2 are LGHDT and YNNKEL (reference sequence). The CDR3 is 17 amino acids. The DNA for the CDR3 is TGTGCCAGCAGCCAAGATCTATCCAGGGCGAACACCGGGGAGCTGTTTTTT. Protein sequence: CASSQDLSRANTGELFF. The whole variable domain, remainder taken from reference TRBV3-1 and TRBJ2-2, is DTAVSQTPKYLVTQMGNDKSIKCEQNLGHDTMYWYKQDSKKFLKIMFSYNNKELIINETVPNRFSPKSPDKAHLNLHINSLELGDSAVYFCASSQDLSRANTGELFFGEGSRLTVL.

The V gene is TRBV12-3 or TRBV12-4, the J gene TRBJ2-3; D may correspond to TRBD1 or TRBD2 (5 bases each). Trimming took off 4 bases at V and 2 bases at J, with 16 bases between the two ends. The CDR3 has 16 amino acids. CDR3 DNA sequence: TGTGCCAGCAGTTCCCCCCTGGGGACCGTCACAGATACGCAGTATTTT. This sequence encodes CASSSPLGTVTDTQYF.

The V and J genes are TRBV7-9 and TRBJ1-4; 8 bases are a match to TRBD1. With V trimmed by 5 bases and J by 7 bases, 9 bases remained unmatched. Germline CDR1 SEHNR, CDR2 FQNEAQ (reference sequence). The CDR3 length is 15 residues. Here the CDR3 reads CASSRRPGGGEKLFF. In nucleotides, the CDR3 is TGTGCCAGCAGCAGAAGGCCAGGGGGCGGTGAAAAACTGTTTTTT. Combining the CDR3 with reference TRBV7-9 and TRBJ1-4 gives the whole variable domain DTGVSQNPRHKITKRGQNVTFRCDPISEHNRLYWYRQTLGQGPEFLTYFQNEAQLEKSRLLSDRFSAERPKGSFSTLEIQRTEQGDSAMYLCASSRRPGGGEKLFFGSGTQLSVL.

This clonotype came up a few times. V usage is TRBV20-1 and J usage is TRBJ2-1; no reliable D call. Germline V gene lookup returns CDR1 DFQATT and CDR2 SNEGSKA (reference sequence). The CDR3 sequence is 14 residues long. Trimming stripped 3 bases from V and 0 bases from J, with 9 bases between. The CDR3 DNA reads TGCAGTGCTAGGGCTACCAGCTCCTACAATGAGCAGTTCTTC. Translating gives CSARATSSYNEQFF.

This clonotype turned up a few times. This chain links TRBV4-1 with TRBJ1-6; TRBD1 might be the D (6 bases). V dropped 3 bases and J dropped 10 bases, with 13 bases sitting between them. The CDR3 is 14 residues long. The germline V gene has CDR1 MGHRA and CDR2 YSYEKL. The DNA of the CDR3 is TGCGCCAGCAGCCAGGGCACAGGGATGTCACCCCTCCACTTT. Amino acids: CASSQGTGMSPLHF.

There are a few counts of this clonotype. The genes are TRBV7-2 and TRBJ2-5; no clear D gene. Germline loops: CDR1 SGHTA, CDR2 FQGNSA. This CDR3 is 11 amino acids long. Deletions cut 5 bases from V and 9 bases from J, with 10 bases between. This CDR3 reads CASSVTGSQYF. CDR3 bases: TGTGCCAGCAGCGTGACCGGCTCCCAGTACTTC.

CDR3 protein: CAIRTGSSGANVLTF. The CDR3 DNA reads TGTGCCATCAGGACAGGGAGCTCTGGGGCCAACGTCCTGACTTTC. The rearrangement joins TRBV10-3 to TRBJ2-6; TRBD1 aligns across 7 bases. Germline V lookup: CDR1 ENHRY, CDR2 SYGVKD. Losses at the gene ends were 6 bases for V and 0 bases for J; bases not matched to a gene: 2. The CDR3 is 15 residues long.

The chain is built from TRBV12-3 or TRBV12-4 and TRBJ2-5; TRBD2 matches 9 bases. Unmatched junction bases numbered 8, after V lost 6 bases and J lost 0 bases. The CDR3 runs to 16 residues. The CDR3 here is CASSGLAGTYQETQYF. The CDR3 bases are TGTGCCAGCAGCGGTCTAGCGGGAACTTACCAAGAGACCCAGTACTTC.

This clonotype was detected only a few times. This rearrangement joins TRBV21-1 to TRBJ2-3. TRBV21-1 is shown as a pseudogene. The CDR3 is 15 residues long. CDR3 in amino acids: CASSGSSQATDTQYF. CDR3 DNA: TGTGCCAGCAGCGGGTCAAGTCAGGCCACAGATACGCAGTATTTT.

This clonotype was recorded a few times. The genes are TRBV5-5 and TRBJ2-4; D call uncertain. The CDR3 is 12 amino acids. Trimming removed 1 base at V and 5 bases at J, with 4 bases between. Germline CDR1 SGHKS, CDR2 YYEKEE (reference sequence). The CDR3 reads CASSLTQNIQYF. CDR3 in DNA: TGTGCCAGCAGCTTGACCCAAAACATTCAGTACTTC.

The V call is TRBV7-8, the J call TRBJ2-6; maybe TRBD1 (6 bases). CDR3 size: 19 residues. Germline loops: CDR1 SGHVS, CDR2 FQNEAQ. The germline V and J ends were trimmed by 5 bases and 0 bases, with 20 bases remaining between them. In DNA form, the CDR3 reads TGTGCCAGCAGCCTCCCCTGGGGGCAGGTAGGCTCTGGGGCCAACGTCCTGACTTTC. Translated: CASSLPWGQVGSGANVLTF.

V and J are TRBV9 and TRBJ2-1, with D tentatively TRBD2 (6 bases). The germline CDR1 and CDR2 sequences are SGDLS and YYNGEE. Trimming removed 3 bases at V and 1 base at J, with 14 bases between. The CDR3 consists of 16 residues. The CDR3 nucleotides are TGTGCCAGCAGCGACCCCGGGAGAACATCCTACAATGAGCAGTTCTTC. Encoded protein: CASSDPGRTSYNEQFF.

V gene TRBV10-3 combines with J gene TRBJ2-1; 7 positions agree with TRBD1. Trimming at V came to 3 bases and at J to 6 bases, leaving 5 bases not matched to a gene. This CDR3 comprises 14 residues. CDR1 is ENHRY and CDR2 is SYGVKD in the germline V gene. This CDR3 reads CAISDPTGANEQFF. The CDR3 coding sequence is TGTGCCATCAGTGACCCCACAGGGGCCAATGAGCAGTTCTTC.